This T cell receptor beta chain comes out of a study of cytomegalovirus exposure and HLA in healthy donors. Remarks on this clone: Its cognate antigen is unknown.

This CDR3 is 15 amino acids long. Trimming shortened V by 4 bases and J by 0 bases, and 13 bases separated the two germline ends. Germline CDR1 reads SEHNR; CDR2 reads FQNEAQ (reference sequence). Participants comprised healthy donors of bone marrow. Amplification used 60 Vbeta primers and 13 Jbeta primers. The assay was immunoSEQ multiplex PCR, and TCRdb's table has in-frame clones only and misses some. The sample table includes some 140,000 clones. Findings and limits, study-wide: In a later analysis, more than 15,000 TCR beta sequences were associated with HLA alleles at 0.05 false discovery rate. CMV serostatus was the sole immune exposure data available.

The source of this sequence is a woman between 55 and 75 years old in good health and CMV-seronegative. This chain joins TRBV7-9 and TRBJ2-7; D is perhaps TRBD1 (5 bases). The sequencing input was PBMCs. The CDR3 sequence is CASSSGQYFSYEQYF. CDR3 sequence (DNA): TGTGCCAGCAGCTCAGGACAATACTTCTCCTACGAGCAGTACTTC.